The source of this TCR beta chain is a study of T cell clonality in common variable immunodeficiency. Findings of the study overall: CVID subjects had higher TCRbeta clonality than healthy controls, most marked in about a third. T cell subpopulation sequencing would be needed to explain CVID clonality.

The V end was cut by 3 bases, the J end by 5 bases, with 2 bases between. Looked up from germline, CDR1 is SGHTA and CDR2 is FQGTGA. This CDR3 comprises 11 residues. Data came from immunoSEQ multiplex PCR; TCRdb stores just in-frame clones and leaves some out. This repertoire lists about 32,000 clones without singletons; about 9.5% sits in the top ten. This clone was detected ten times or more. Its cognate antigen is unknown. The read ends 3 residues early relative to the CDR3; the germline J gene fills the gap. The sequenced material came from peripheral blood mononuclear cells. This sequence joins TRBV7-3 and TRBJ2-1; D gene ambiguous. This TCR came from a person between 18 and 75 years old in good health. CDR3: CASSFDNEQFF. The CDR3 bases that were read are TGTGCCAGCAGCTTCGACAATGAG.